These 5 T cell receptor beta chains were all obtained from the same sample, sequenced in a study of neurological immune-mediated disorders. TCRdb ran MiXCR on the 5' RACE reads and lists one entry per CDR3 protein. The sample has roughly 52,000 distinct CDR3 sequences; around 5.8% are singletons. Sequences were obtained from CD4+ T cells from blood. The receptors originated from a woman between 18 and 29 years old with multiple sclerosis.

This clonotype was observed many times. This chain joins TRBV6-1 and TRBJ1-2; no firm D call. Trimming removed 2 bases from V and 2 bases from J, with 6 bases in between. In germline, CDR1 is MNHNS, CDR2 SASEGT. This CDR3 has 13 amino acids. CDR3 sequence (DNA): TGTGCCAGCAGTGAACACAGCAACTATGGCTACACCTTC. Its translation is CASSEHSNYGYTF.

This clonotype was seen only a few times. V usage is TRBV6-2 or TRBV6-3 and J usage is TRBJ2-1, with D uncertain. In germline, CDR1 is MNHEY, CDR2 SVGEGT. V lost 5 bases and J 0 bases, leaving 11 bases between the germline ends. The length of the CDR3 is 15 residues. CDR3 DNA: TGTGCCAGCAGTCCTGGCCTGAGCTCCTACAATGAGCAGTTCTTC. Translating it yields CASSPGLSSYNEQFF.

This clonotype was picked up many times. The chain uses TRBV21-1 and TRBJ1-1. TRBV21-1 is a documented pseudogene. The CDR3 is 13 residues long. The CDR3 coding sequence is TGTGCCAGCAGCAGAGGCCAGAACACTGAAGCTTTCTTT. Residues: CASSRGQNTEAFF.

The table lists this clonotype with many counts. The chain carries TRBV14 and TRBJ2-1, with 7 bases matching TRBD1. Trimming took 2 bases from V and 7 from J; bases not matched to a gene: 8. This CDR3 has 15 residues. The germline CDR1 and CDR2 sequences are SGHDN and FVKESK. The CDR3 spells CASSQIRGQLNEQFF. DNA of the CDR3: TGTGCCAGCAGCCAAATAAGGGGGCAATTAAATGAGCAGTTCTTC.

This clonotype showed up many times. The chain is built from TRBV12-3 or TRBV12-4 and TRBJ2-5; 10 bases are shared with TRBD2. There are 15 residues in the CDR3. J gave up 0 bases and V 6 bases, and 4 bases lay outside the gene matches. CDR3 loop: CASSGTSEHQETQYF. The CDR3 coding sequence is TGTGCCAGCAGCGGGACTAGCGAACACCAAGAGACCCAGTACTTC.